This T cell receptor (beta chain) is from a study of T cells after yellow fever vaccination. The V end was cut by 5 bases, the J end by 5 bases, with 19 bases between. Germline CDR1 is LGHNT and CDR2 is FRNRAP. The CDR3 loop spans 16 amino acids. In this sample, this clonotype turned up a few times. What it binds is not known. Universal primer sites and UMIs were introduced during 5'RACE template-switching synthesis of TCR cDNA. Each CDR3 protein gets one entry after TCRdb re-called the 5' RACE reads with MiXCR. The data show some 320,000 distinct CDR3 sequences, more than 8.5% seen once. General study points: A large majority of primary-vaccination clones showed up again after the booster (roughly 96% CD4, 85% to 90% CD8).

The chain uses TRBV12-5 and TRBJ2-1; maybe TRBD2 (6 bases). The sequence was obtained from a man aged 18 to 30 who received the YFV17D yellow fever vaccine. Sample: PBMCs, taken on the day of the first yellow fever vaccination. This chain's CDR3 is CASGGTRRGKNNEQFF. The CDR3 bases are TGTGCTAGTGGTGGGACTCGTCGGGGGAAGAACAATGAGCAGTTCTTC.